Below, one T cell receptor (beta chain) is given with its context. Its target is not known. The data originate from a study of blood T cells in healthy people across ages. Overall study findings and caveats: Older individuals had lower TCR beta diversity per million T cells (the decline was roughly linear).

Germline CDR1 is GTSNPN and CDR2 is SVGIG (reference sequence). V was trimmed by 3 bases and J by 4 bases, leaving 15 bases between them. The CDR3 runs to 14 residues. Combining a sample-barcoded 5' primer with a J-beta primer mix, a second PCR ran for about 7 to 12 cycles. TCRdb reanalysed the 5' RACE reads using MiXCR and keeps one entry per CDR3 protein. This sample has 630,000 or so distinct CDR3 sequences, with around 31% found just once. The sequence derives from a woman older than 75 in good health. The sequenced sample consisted of blood. The V gene is TRBV30, the J gene TRBJ1-2; D may be TRBD1 (5 bases). The CDR3 region has the DNA TGTGCCTGGAGGAAGACAGACCCTCTCTATGGCTACACCTTC. Encoded protein: CAWRKTDPLYGYTF.